The 20 T cell receptor beta chains below all came from one sample that was sequenced in a study of blood T cell repertoires in COVID-19. Only in-frame clones appear in the TCRdb table, and some are missing; sequencing was by immunoSEQ multiplex PCR. In the table there are under 95,000 clones, roughly 83% of which are singletons. Specimen: peripheral blood. The receptors shown here come from a human donor in a cohort sampled during active COVID-19.

The rearrangement links TRBV30 to TRBJ2-3; a possible D gene is TRBD2 (6 bases). Germline V lookup: CDR1 GTSNPN, CDR2 SVGIG (reference sequence). This CDR3 comprises 13 residues. V gave up 4 bases and J gave up 5 bases, with 13 bases separating them. The CDR3 spells CAWNRVAVDTQYF. CDR3 coding DNA: TGTGCCTGGAACCGGGTAGCGGTAGATACGCAGTATTTT.

This chain uses TRBV3-1 (or the pseudogene TRBV3-2) with TRBJ2-2, with D maybe TRBD2 (6 bases). Germline values: CDR1 LGHDT, CDR2 YNNKEL (reference sequence). This CDR3 has 17 residues. V was cut by 5 bases and J by 3 bases, with 19 bases left in between. The CDR3: CASSSRGQGGDTGELFF. CDR3 DNA sequence: TGTGCCAGCAGCTCCCGAGGTCAAGGAGGGGACACCGGGGAGCTGTTTTTT.

V gene TRBV5-1 combines with J gene TRBJ2-7, with D maybe TRBD2 (5 bases). Germline CDR1 is SGHRS and CDR2 is YFSETQ. Trimming removed 0 bases at V and 2 bases at J, with 15 bases between. The CDR3 contains 16 residues. CDR3 in DNA: TGCGCCAGCAGCTTGGTCCCCGGGAATACCCCCTACGAGCAGTACTTC. Its translation: CASSLVPGNTPYEQYF.

This chain connects TRBV5-6 to TRBJ2-3; 12 bases fit TRBD1. The V and J ends lost 2 bases and 6 bases, in that order; junction bases with no gene match: 7. From germline, CDR1 is SGHDT and CDR2 YYEEEE. CDR3 length: 16 amino acids. DNA of the CDR3: TGTGCCAGCAGCTTACCGGGACAGGGGGCGAGTGATACGCAGTATTTT. This sequence encodes CASSLPGQGASDTQYF.

This chain uses TRBV4-1 with TRBJ2-1; TRBD2 matches at 11 bases. Trimming at V came to 3 bases and at J to 2 bases, leaving 6 bases not matched to a gene. The germline CDR1 and CDR2 sequences are MGHRA and YSYEKL. The CDR3 has 17 residues. The CDR3 DNA sequence: TGCGCCAGCAGCCAGGACTTAGCGGGAGGGCCCTACAATGAGCAGTTCTTC. The encoded protein is CASSQDLAGGPYNEQFF.

In this sample, this clone turned up once. The V and J genes are TRBV2 and TRBJ1-1, with D hard to call. The V end lost 7 bases, the J end lost 3 bases, and 9 bases lay between the germline ends. From germline, CDR1 is SNHLY and CDR2 FYNNEI. The CDR3 is made up of 12 amino acids. This chain's CDR3 is CASTLSYTEAFF. DNA of the CDR3: TGTGCCAGCACCCTTTCGTACACTGAAGCTTTCTTT. Combining the CDR3 with reference TRBV2 and TRBJ1-1 gives the whole variable domain EPEVTQTPSHQVTQMGQEVILRCVPISNHLYFYWYRQILGQKVEFLVSFYNNEISEKSEIFDDQFSVERPDGSNFTLKIRSTKLEDSAMYFCASTLSYTEAFFGQGTRLTVV.

A word on this clone: The sample has other DNA sequences that encode this CDR3 too. V is TRBV28 and J is TRBJ2-2; TRBD1 is a possible D gene (7 bases). Germline V gene sequence: CDR1 MDHEN, CDR2 SYDVKM. With 2 bases removed from V and 0 bases from J, the gap between germline ends came to 13 bases. CDR3 length: 17 amino acids. For the CDR3, the DNA is TGTGCCAGCAGTTTACTGGGCGGGACAGCGAACACCGGGGAGCTGTTTTTT. It codes for CASSLLGGTANTGELFF.

The chain joins TRBV5-1 to TRBJ2-3; TRBD1 matches at 9 bases. The CDR3 has 15 amino acids. CDR1 and CDR2 from the germline V gene are SGHRS and YFSETQ. J lost 2 bases, V lost 6 bases, and 7 bases had no gene match. The CDR3 here is CASKGDREFTDTQYF. The CDR3 nucleotides read TGCGCCAGCAAGGGGGACAGGGAGTTCACAGATACGCAGTATTTT.

The rearrangement joins TRBV4-1 to TRBJ2-1; D unresolved. CDR1 MGHRA and CDR2 YSYEKL come from the germline V gene. V gave up 0 bases and J gave up 0 bases, with 12 bases separating them. The CDR3 contains 17 residues. CDR3 sequence: CASSQDLDSRSYNEQFF. For the CDR3, the DNA is TGCGCCAGCAGCCAAGACTTAGATAGCCGCTCCTACAATGAGCAGTTCTTC.

CDR3 loop: CASSRDKNPTGELFF. As DNA, the CDR3 is TGTGCCAGCAGCCGGGACAAAAACCCCACCGGGGAGCTGTTTTTT. The rearrangement links TRBV7-3 to TRBJ2-2, with D maybe TRBD1 (6 bases). V was trimmed by 5 bases and J by 4 bases, leaving 14 bases between them. This CDR3 has 15 amino acids. The germline gives CDR1 SGHTA, CDR2 FQGTGA.

The rearrangement joins TRBV19 to TRBJ2-3, with TRBD1 as a possible D gene (5 bases). Germline V gene sequence: CDR1 LNHDA, CDR2 SQIVND (reference sequence). Trimming took 4 bases from V and 0 from J, leaving 11 bases between them. This CDR3 comprises 15 residues. Here the CDR3 reads CASSTQGVSTDTQYF. The DNA for the CDR3 is TGTGCCAGTAGTACGCAGGGTGTGAGCACAGATACGCAGTATTTT. The whole variable domain, remainder taken from reference TRBV19 and TRBJ2-3, is DGGITQSPKYLFRKEGQNVTLSCEQNLNHDAMYWYRQDPGQGLRLIYYSQIVNDFQKGDIAEGYSVSREKKESFPLTVTSAQKNPTAFYLCASSTQGVSTDTQYFGPGTRLTVL.

The V gene is TRBV15, the J gene TRBJ1-5, with 8 bases lining up with TRBD1. The CDR3 length is 15 residues. CDR1 LNHNV and CDR2 YYDKDF come from the germline V gene (reference sequence). V was clipped by 4 bases and J by 7 bases; unmatched bases: 9. The CDR3 DNA follows: TGTGCCACCAGCACCCTAACAGGGGGAGGGCAGCCCCAGCATTTT. It encodes CATSTLTGGGQPQHF.

A few counts support this clone. This chain uses TRBV6-5 with TRBJ2-1; 10 bases agree with TRBD2. J gave up 9 bases and V 2 bases, and 10 bases lay outside the gene matches. Per the germline V gene, CDR1 is MNHEY and CDR2 is SVGAGI. This CDR3 has 16 residues. The CDR3 reads CASSYGLADSRGEQFF. The CDR3 nucleotides are TGTGCCAGCAGTTACGGACTAGCGGACTCAAGGGGTGAGCAGTTCTTC.

V usage is TRBV6-4 and J usage is TRBJ1-2; the match to TRBD1 covers 7 bases. The germline gives CDR1 MRHNA, CDR2 SNTAGT. CDR3 size: 13 residues. J gave up 3 bases and V 6 bases, and 4 bases lay outside the gene matches. For the CDR3, the DNA is TGTGCCAGCAGGGCCGGGACAGACTATGGCTACACCTTC. Its translation is CASRAGTDYGYTF.

This clone is labeled medium-sized. The chain couples TRBV5-5 to TRBJ2-7, with 8 bases matching TRBD2. The V and J ends lost 6 bases and 7 bases, in that order; junction bases with no gene match: 18. Germline V gives CDR1 SGHKS, CDR2 YYEKEE (reference sequence). The CDR3 consists of 16 residues. The CDR3 nucleotides are TGTGCCAGCATCGGACTAGCTCACCAACCATGGAGAGAGCAGTACTTC. Translation: CASIGLAHQPWREQYF. Full variable domain (outside the CDR3, taken from reference TRBV5-5 and TRBJ2-7): DAGVTQSPTHLIKTRGQQVTLRCSPISGHKSVSWYQQVLGQGPQFIFQYYEKEERGRGNFPDRFSARQFPNYSSELNVNALLLGDSALYLCASIGLAHQPWREQYFGPGTRLTVT.

The chain uses TRBV5-6 and TRBJ1-3; 8 bases are shared with TRBD1. In germline, CDR1 is SGHDT, CDR2 YYEEEE. The CDR3 has 15 residues. Trimming took 4 bases from V and 4 from J; bases not matched to a gene: 7. In DNA form, the CDR3 reads TGTGCCAGCAGCATGGAACGGGACAGGGGAAACACCATATATTTT. Translation gives CASSMERDRGNTIYF.

In this sample, this clone turned up once. This chain uses TRBV5-4 with TRBJ2-3; 7 positions match TRBD2. CDR3 length: 15 residues. The germline gives CDR1 SGHNT, CDR2 YYREEE (reference sequence). V dropped 2 bases and J dropped 4; count of bases not matched to a gene: 7. The CDR3 reads CASSFPGGGADTQYF. The CDR3, as DNA: TGTGCCAGCAGCTTCCCTGGCGGGGGTGCAGATACGCAGTATTTT. Filled out from reference TRBV5-4 and TRBJ2-3, the complete variable domain reads ETGVTQSPTHLIKTRGQQVTLRCSSQSGHNTVSWYQQALGQGPQFIFQYYREEENGRGNFPPRFSGLQFPNYSSELNVNALELDDSALYLCASSFPGGGADTQYFGPGTRLTVL.

The V and J genes are TRBV19 and TRBJ1-2; perhaps TRBD1 as D (6 bases). The CDR3 sequence is 14 residues long. V lost 4 bases, J lost 5 bases, and 14 bases lay in between. Germline V CDR1 and CDR2: LNHDA, SQIVND (reference sequence). The CDR3 sequence is CASSSQGIGYGYTF. CDR3 coding DNA: TGTGCCAGTAGTAGCCAGGGGATCGGGTATGGCTACACCTTC.

The gene calls are TRBV27 and TRBJ1-6; maybe TRBD1 (5 bases). CDR1 and CDR2 from the germline V gene are MNHEY and SMNVEV (reference sequence). The length of the CDR3 is 13 residues. V was cut by 5 bases and J by 7 bases, with 9 bases left in between. The CDR3 region is CASSEHRNSPLHF. The CDR3 nucleotides are TGTGCCAGCAGTGAACACAGGAATTCACCCCTCCACTTT.

This clone appeared a few times. The chain employs TRBV7-2 and TRBJ1-5, with a weak D call TRBD1 (5 bases). Trimming stripped 3 bases from V and 0 bases from J, with 9 bases between. Germline-derived CDR1 and CDR2 are SGHTA and FQGNSA. The CDR3 runs to 15 residues. CDR3 nucleotide sequence: TGTGCCAGCAGCTTCACAGGAGCTAGCAATCAGCCCCAGCATTTT. Translating gives CASSFTGASNQPQHF.